This paragraph reports one T cell receptor (beta chain). The antigen is undetermined. Assay used: immunoSEQ multiplex PCR; TCRdb lists only in-frame clones, some missing. The profile shows about 45,000 clones, around three quarters of them singletons. This specimen comes from a study of PD-1 blockade in classical Hodgkin lymphoma. Overall study findings and caveats: Reports described newly diagnosed patients as having lower baseline TCR diversity than healthy donors.

Every patient experienced relapse after autologous stem cell transplantation, and brentuximab vedotin exposure varied. Complete response, partial response or progressive disease made up the best responses. Germline CDR1 reads SEHNR; CDR2 reads FQNEAQ (reference sequence). CDR3 size: 15 residues. V was clipped by 5 bases and J by 5 bases, with 15 bases between them. This sample comprised peripheral blood mononuclear cells (PBMCs), obtained before the second cycle of nivolumab. V and J are TRBV7-9 and TRBJ2-2; D might be TRBD2 (5 bases). The origin of this receptor is a human donor with classical Hodgkin lymphoma. CDR3 nucleotide sequence: TGTGCCAGCAGCCCTCTGAGGGTCGGAACCGGGGAGCTGTTTTTT. Translation gives CASSPLRVGTGELFF.